The 23 T cell receptor beta chains below were found in one sample sequenced in a study of blood T cell repertoires in COVID-19. Sequencing used immunoSEQ multiplex PCR; TCRdb keeps in-frame clones, though not all of them. Of under 200,000 clones in the sample, about four fifths were seen once. The material sequenced was PBMCs or T cells enriched from blood (not recorded which). The source is a woman in her fifties or sixties who had recovered from COVID-19.

The V call is TRBV5-1, the J call TRBJ2-5, with a tentative D call TRBD1 (5 bases). Germline V gives CDR1 SGHRS, CDR2 YFSETQ. This CDR3 is built from 13 residues. Trimming pared 2 bases from V and 2 bases from J, leaving 7 bases between. CDR3 protein: CASSLGVQETQYF. The CDR3 DNA reads as TGCGCCAGCAGCTTAGGGGTTCAAGAGACCCAGTACTTC.

V usage is TRBV24-1 and J usage is TRBJ2-5, with TRBD2 matching over 10 bases. The length of the CDR3 is 17 residues. V lost 5 bases and J lost 2; bases outside the gene matches: 10. Germline V gene lookup returns CDR1 KGHDR and CDR2 SFDVKD. In nucleotides, the CDR3 is TGTGCCACCAGTGGGGCTAGCGGGGGCCCGGCGCAAGAGACCCAGTACTTC. Its translation is CATSGASGGPAQETQYF.

J is TRBJ2-5 and V is TRBV7-9; tentatively, D is TRBD2 (6 bases). This CDR3 is built from 12 residues. The ends were cut back, 6 bases at V and 4 bases at J, with 9 bases in the middle. Germline V gene sequence: CDR1 SEHNR, CDR2 FQNEAQ (reference sequence). The CDR3 bases are TGTGCCAGCAGTACTAGCCTAGAGACCCAGTACTTC. It specifies CASSTSLETQYF.

The rearrangement links TRBV6-5 to TRBJ1-1; 9 bases agree with TRBD1. This CDR3 has 15 amino acids. Germline V gives CDR1 MNHEY, CDR2 SVGAGI. Trimming removed 6 bases from V and 1 base from J; junction bases left unmatched: 6. Written as DNA, the CDR3 is TGTGCCAGCAGGGACAGGGGTGGGTCGAACACTGAAGCTTTCTTT. Translating gives CASRDRGGSNTEAFF.

V and J are TRBV19 and TRBJ2-5; possibly TRBD2 for D (7 bases). Germline V gene data show CDR1 as LNHDA and CDR2 as SQIVND (reference sequence). With 3 bases removed from V and 5 bases from J, the gap between germline ends came to 16 bases. CDR3 size: 15 residues. This chain's CDR3 is CASSIGGGADETQYF. CDR3 DNA: TGTGCCAGTAGTATTGGGGGGGGCGCCGATGAGACCCAGTACTTC.

This sequence joins TRBV23-1 and TRBJ1-1, with TRBD1 as a possible D gene (6 bases). TRBV23-1 is an ORF, with its function uncertain. This CDR3 is 18 amino acids long. The ends were cut back, 2 bases at V and 6 bases at J, with 25 bases in the middle. The CDR3 sequence: CASSQPWTVRDPVAEAFF. The CDR3 DNA sequence: TGCGCCAGCAGTCAACCCTGGACAGTCAGGGACCCGGTCGCTGAAGCTTTCTTT.

The chain has TRBV6-5 and TRBJ2-7; 8 bases fit TRBD1. CDR1 MNHEY and CDR2 SVGAGI come from the germline V gene. The trim removed 6 bases at V and 4 bases at J, leaving 5 bases unmatched. This CDR3 comprises 13 residues. CDR3 residues: CASRPGQGYEQYF. The CDR3 nucleotides are TGTGCCAGCAGACCCGGACAGGGTTACGAGCAGTACTTC.

The chain recombines TRBV6-5 with TRBJ1-6; D unclear. The CDR3 has 16 residues. V lost 0 bases, J lost 4 bases, and 10 bases lay in between. The germline gives CDR1 MNHEY, CDR2 SVGAGI. CDR3 sequence (DNA): TGTGCCAGCAGTTACTCTGCTAGCTTGTATAATTCACCCCTCCACTTT. This translates into CASSYSASLYNSPLHF.

The sample holds a few counts of this clone. This chain joins TRBV24-1 and TRBJ2-5, with 11 bases lining up with TRBD2. Per germline, CDR1 KGHDR and CDR2 SFDVKD. Germline trimming cut 9 bases from V and 5 bases from J; bases unmatched to any gene: 10. This CDR3 has 15 residues. The CDR3 region has the DNA TGTGCCACCGGGGCCGCTAGCGGGGGGTGGGAGACCCAGTACTTC. As protein: CATGAASGGWETQYF.

The rearrangement uses TRBV7-2 and TRBJ1-5, with unresolved D. Trimming shortened V by 3 bases and J by 3 bases, and 12 bases separated the two germline ends. The CDR3 length is 15 residues. Germline V gene sequence: CDR1 SGHTA, CDR2 FQGNSA. The CDR3 region has the DNA TGTGCCAGCAGCTTTGGTCCCAAGCCCAATCAGCCCCAGCATTTT. Its translation is CASSFGPKPNQPQHF.

The chain links TRBV30 to TRBJ1-4, with a tentative D call TRBD1 (6 bases). The ends were cut back, 0 bases at V and 5 bases at J, with 7 bases in the middle. Germline CDR1 and CDR2: GTSNPN and SVGIG (reference sequence). The CDR3 covers 13 residues. The CDR3 reads CAWSVQGNEKLFF. DNA of the CDR3: TGTGCCTGGAGTGTCCAGGGGAATGAAAAACTGTTTTTT. Combining the CDR3 with reference TRBV30 and TRBJ1-4 gives the whole variable domain SQTIHQWPATLVQPVGSPLSLECTVEGTSNPNLYWYRQAAGRGLQLLFYSVGIGQISSEVPQNLSASRPQDRQFILSSKKLLLSDSGFYLCAWSVQGNEKLFFGSGTQLSVL.

The chain recombines TRBV18 with TRBJ1-2; possibly TRBD1 for D (5 bases). From germline, CDR1 is KGHSH and CDR2 LQKENI. This CDR3 contains 12 residues. The V end was cut by 3 bases, the J end by 7 bases, with 9 bases between. The CDR3 nucleotides read TGTGCCAGCTCACCTATCGGGGGTGGCTACACCTTC. Its protein product is CASSPIGGGYTF.

This clone was seen once. The chain recombines TRBV5-6 with TRBJ2-2; D possibly corresponds to TRBD1 (5 bases). Germline values: CDR1 SGHDT, CDR2 YYEEEE. V was trimmed by 2 bases and J by 6 bases, leaving 11 bases between them. CDR3 length: 14 residues. The CDR3 DNA reads TGTGCCAGCAGCTTTAAAAGGGGATCCGGGGAGCTGTTTTTT. Protein product: CASSFKRGSGELFF.

The chain carries TRBV12-5 and TRBJ1-6; D gene ambiguous. V lost 2 bases to trimming and J lost 9 bases, with 8 bases between them. The germline V gene encodes CDR1 LGHNT and CDR2 FRNRAP. The CDR3 loop spans 13 amino acids. CDR3 residues: CASGLIGSSPLHF. CDR3 coding DNA: TGTGCTAGTGGTTTGATAGGGAGTTCACCCCTCCACTTT.

The rearrangement joins TRBV6-5 to TRBJ1-5, with D hard to call. The V gene's germline CDR1 is MNHEY and CDR2 SVGAGI. The CDR3 length is 13 residues. V was pared by 8 bases and J by 0 bases, with 8 bases between. CDR3 region: CASLRYSNQPQHF. The CDR3 coding sequence is TGTGCCAGCCTTCGGTATAGCAATCAGCCCCAGCATTTT.

The chain carries TRBV14 and TRBJ2-7; 16 bases align to TRBD2. The CDR3 has 16 residues. V was clipped by 6 bases and J by 2 bases; unmatched bases: 4. The germline gives CDR1 SGHDN, CDR2 FVKESK. The CDR3 nucleotides read TGTGCCAGCAGTAAGGGACTAGCGGGGGGGGCCTACGAGCAGTACTTC. It specifies CASSKGLAGGAYEQYF.

The chain uses TRBV7-2 and TRBJ2-3, with 10 positions matching TRBD2. The CDR3 is 16 amino acids. Trimming removed 4 bases from V and 0 bases from J; junction bases left unmatched: 4. Germline V gene data show CDR1 as SGHTA and CDR2 as FQGNSA. The CDR3 sequence is CASSSLAGVSTDTQYF. Written as DNA, the CDR3 is TGTGCCAGCAGCTCTCTAGCGGGGGTCAGCACAGATACGCAGTATTTT.

The gene calls are TRBV7-8 and TRBJ2-2; 8 bases align to TRBD1. This CDR3 contains 14 residues. Germline assignment: CDR1 SGHVS and CDR2 FQNEAQ. Germline trimming cut 5 bases from V and 4 bases from J; bases unmatched to any gene: 3. Written as DNA, the CDR3 is TGTGCCAGCAGCCTGGACAGGGCCACCGGGGAGCTGTTTTTT. This encodes CASSLDRATGELFF.

CDR3 sequence: CASSPDTYNEQFF. CDR3 DNA sequence: TGTGCCAGCAGCCCGGACACGTACAATGAGCAGTTCTTC. The chain employs TRBV13 and TRBJ2-1; possible D gene TRBD1, 5 bases. The ends were cut back, 5 bases at V and 4 bases at J, with 9 bases in the middle. The CDR3 is made up of 13 amino acids. Per germline, CDR1 PRHDT and CDR2 FYEKMQ (reference sequence). Full variable domain (remainder filled in from reference TRBV13 and TRBJ2-1): AAGVIQSPRHLIKEKRETATLKCYPIPRHDTVYWYQQGPGQDPQFLISFYEKMQSDKGSIPDRFSAQQFSDYHSELNMSSLELGDSALYFCASSPDTYNEQFFGPGTRLTVL.

The chain carries TRBV6-5 and TRBJ2-3; 8 bases align to TRBD2. With V trimmed by 4 bases and J by 5 bases, 5 bases remained unmatched. CDR1 MNHEY and CDR2 SVGAGI come from the germline V gene. This CDR3 is 14 amino acids long. In DNA, the CDR3 is TGTGCCAGCAGTTCCGTGCTAGCGGGAGATACGCAGTATTTT. As protein: CASSSVLAGDTQYF.

This clone rates as medium-sized. This chain connects TRBV4-1 to TRBJ1-6; a weak D match, TRBD1 (6 bases). Germline loops: CDR1 MGHRA, CDR2 YSYEKL. The length of the CDR3 is 16 residues. With 1 base removed from V and 8 bases from J, the gap between germline ends came to 15 bases. CDR3 residues: CASSQGGQGKYSPLHF. The CDR3 DNA sequence: TGCGCCAGCAGCCAAGGGGGGCAGGGGAAATATTCACCCCTCCACTTT.

This chain connects TRBV20-1 to TRBJ1-1; no clear D gene. Germline V CDR1 and CDR2: DFQATT, SNEGSKA (reference sequence). V was cut by 7 bases and J by 7 bases, with 13 bases left in between. This CDR3 is 11 amino acids long. CDR3 bases: TGCAGTGTCCAAGAGGCGGGTGAAGCTTTCTTT. Amino acid sequence: CSVQEAGEAFF.

The chain uses TRBV19 and TRBJ2-5; D is unclear. In germline, CDR1 is LNHDA, CDR2 SQIVND (reference sequence). V was cut by 4 bases and J by 7 bases, with 7 bases left in between. CDR3 length equals 11 residues. CDR3 nucleotides: TGTGCCAGTAGTACCTTGTGGACCCAGTACTTC. Amino acids: CASSTLWTQYF.